Listed below are T cell receptor beta chains from one sample, sequenced in a study of blood T cell repertoires in COVID-19. The assay was immunoSEQ multiplex PCR, and TCRdb's table has in-frame clones only and misses some. This table has some 240,000 clones, around 83% appearing once. Sequenced material: peripheral blood. All receptors come from a middle-aged woman who had recovered from COVID-19. Each CDR3 is given with its conserved first and last residue. D genes are given only for firm matches. For some rows the clone size is stated as once, few or many, or as a class when expanded; others skip it.

D gene,V gene,J gene,clone size,CDR3 protein,CDR3 DNA
NA,TRBV9,TRBJ2-3,NA,CASSETGTSTDTQYF,TGTGCCAGCAGCGAGACCGGGACTAGCACAGATACGCAGTATTTT
TRBD1,TRBV5-6,TRBJ2-6,NA,CASRTVGGAGANVLTF,TGTGCCAGCAGGACGGTAGGGGGCGCTGGGGCCAACGTCCTGACTTTC
NA,TRBV28,TRBJ1-1,NA,CASSLSGGYTEAFF,TGTGCCAGCAGTTTATCGGGGGGTTACACTGAAGCTTTCTTT
TRBD2,TRBV7-8,TRBJ2-7,once,CASSRTSGGPAYEQYF,TGTGCCAGCAGCCGGACTAGCGGGGGGCCCGCCTACGAGCAGTACTTC
NA,TRBV5-6,TRBJ2-7,NA,CASSSMTGYEQYF,TGTGCCAGCAGCTCGATGACAGGCTACGAGCAGTACTTC
NA,TRBV6-5,TRBJ1-4,NA,CASSYSSVKGAEKLFF,TGTGCCAGCAGTTACTCGAGCGTGAAGGGAGCTGAAAAACTGTTTTTT
TRBD1,TRBV5-6,TRBJ1-2,NA,CASSLDGQGGYGYTF,TGTGCCAGCAGCTTGGATGGACAGGGCGGCTATGGCTACACCTTC
NA,TRBV5-1,TRBJ2-1,NA,CASSFGGPNNEQFF,TGCGCCAGCAGCTTCGGGGGACCCAACAATGAGCAGTTCTTC
NA,TRBV3-1/TRBV3-2,TRBJ1-2,NA,CASSQESRGEWAYTF,TGTGCCAGCAGCCAAGAATCCAGGGGCGAGTGGGCCTACACCTTC
NA,TRBV4-3,TRBJ1-6,NA,CASSQDTARVNSPLHF,TGCGCCAGCAGCCAAGACACCGCTCGAGTCAATTCACCCCTCCACTTT
TRBD1,TRBV6-1,TRBJ1-5,NA,CASSELSGQYNQPQHF,TGTGCCAGCAGTGAACTCTCGGGACAGTACAATCAGCCCCAGCATTTT
NA,TRBV5-6,TRBJ2-1,NA,CASSFVNEQFF,TGTGCCAGCAGCTTCGTAAATGAGCAGTTCTTC
TRBD1,TRBV25-1,TRBJ1-1,NA,CASSEARGRVMNTEAFF,TGTGCCAGCAGTGAGGCGAGGGGGCGCGTCATGAACACTGAAGCTTTCTTT
TRBD2,TRBV5-5,TRBJ2-7,NA,CASSLGRGTSYEQYF,TGTGCCAGCAGCTTGGGTAGGGGGACTAGCTACGAGCAGTACTTC
NA,TRBV1,TRBJ2-3,NA,CTSSQEALAVADTQYF,TGCACCAGCAGCCAAGAGGCGCTAGCGGTTGCAGATACGCAGTATTTT
NA,TRBV15,TRBJ2-5,NA,CATSSGVAVNQETQYF,TGTGCCACCAGCAGTGGGGTAGCGGTGAACCAAGAGACCCAGTACTTC
NA,TRBV9,TRBJ1-3,NA,CASSPPGGRSGNTIYF,TGTGCCAGCAGCCCTCCGGGGGGCAGATCTGGAAACACCATATATTTT
TRBD2,TRBV6-2/TRBV6-3,TRBJ2-7,NA,CASSNGEGYEQYF,TGTGCCAGCAGTAATGGGGAGGGGTACGAGCAGTACTTC
NA,TRBV5-6,TRBJ2-7,NA,CASSFYDEQYF,TGTGCCAGCAGCTTCTACGACGAGCAGTACTTC
NA,TRBV5-1,TRBJ1-2,NA,CASSLTGSHGYTF,TGCGCCAGCAGCTTGACAGGGTCCCATGGCTACACCTTC